This T cell receptor beta chain is from a study of OX40 agonist ivuxolimab in advanced cancers. Overall study context: Patients achieving partial responses numbered three: one hepatocellular carcinoma case and two cutaneous melanoma cases.

Sampling times: baseline, cycle 4 day 1, cycle 7 day 1. Sequencing used immunoSEQ multiplex PCR; TCRdb keeps in-frame clones, though not all of them. The repertoire holds approximately 88,000 clones, with roughly 90% as singletons. Germline CDR1 reads SGDLS; CDR2 reads YYNGEE. Trimming left V 0 bases short and J 5 bases short, with 6 bases between. This CDR3 is 13 amino acids long. The receptor comes from an adult with an advanced solid tumor such as melanoma, head and neck, liver or kidney cancer. The starting material was CD4+ or CD8+ T cells sorted from blood, obtained in a trial of the OX40 agonist ivuxolimab. The chain joins TRBV9 to TRBJ1-3; the D is unclear. In DNA, the CDR3 is TGTGCCAGCAGCGTAGCCGGGAGAAACACCATATATTTT. It encodes CASSVAGRNTIYF.